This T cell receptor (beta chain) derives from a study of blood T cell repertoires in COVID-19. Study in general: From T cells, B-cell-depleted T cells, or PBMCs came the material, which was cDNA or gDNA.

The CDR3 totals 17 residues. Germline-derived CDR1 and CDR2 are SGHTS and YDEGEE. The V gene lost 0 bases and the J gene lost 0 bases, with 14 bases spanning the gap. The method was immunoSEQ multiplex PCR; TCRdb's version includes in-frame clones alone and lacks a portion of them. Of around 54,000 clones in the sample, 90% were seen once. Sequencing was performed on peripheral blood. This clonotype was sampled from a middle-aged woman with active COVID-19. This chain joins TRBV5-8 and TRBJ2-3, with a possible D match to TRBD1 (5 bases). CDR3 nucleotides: TGTGCCAGCAGCTTGGGGACATCCGATTCTAGCACAGATACGCAGTATTTT. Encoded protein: CASSLGTSDSSTDTQYF.